This entry describes one T cell receptor beta chain. The V end lost 3 bases, the J end lost 2 bases, and 11 bases lay between the germline ends. The germline V gene has CDR1 MNHEY and CDR2 SMNVEV (reference sequence). The CDR3 has 14 amino acids. The data belong to a study of blood T cell repertoires in COVID-19. At the level of the study: T cells, B-cell-depleted T cells, or PBMCs supplied cDNA or gDNA.

In the original workflow: Estimated nucleated cell counts came from reference gene primer amplification. Profiling relied on immunoSEQ multiplex PCR, and the TCRdb table lists in-frame clones only, not all of them. Clone size and the V and J calls come from that table; the DNA yielded D and trimming. The data contain about 170,000 clones, approximately 79% of them singletons. Sequencing was performed on peripheral blood. The source is a woman of 80 years or more with acute or convalescent COVID-19. The chain employs TRBV27 and TRBJ2-7; D may be TRBD2 (5 bases). The DNA of the CDR3 is TGTGCCAGCAGTTTCGGGGTACCGACCTACGAGCAGTACTTC. This codes for CASSFGVPTYEQYF.